These T cell receptor beta chains were read from a single sample in a study of blood T cell repertoires in COVID-19. TCRdb's copy holds only in-frame clones and misses some; the assay was immunoSEQ multiplex PCR. Of 120,000 to 150,000 clones listed, roughly three quarters are singletons. The sample was peripheral blood. The receptors were gathered from a man in his forties or fifties with active or convalescent COVID-19. CDR3s include the opening cysteine and the closing phenylalanine or tryptophan. A D gene is named only where the DNA matches it firmly. A row's size may be missing; if present it is once, few, many or a size class.

J gene: TRBJ1-1; clone size: NA; V gene: TRBV6-4; D gene: NA; CDR3 protein: CASRRLMPLDFF; CDR3 DNA: TGTGCCAGCAGACGACTCATGCCCCTCGATTTCTTT
J gene: TRBJ1-4; clone size: many; V gene: TRBV12-5; D gene: NA; CDR3 protein: CASALYTATNEKLFF; CDR3 DNA: TGTGCTAGTGCTCTGTATACTGCAACTAATGAAAAACTGTTTTTT
J gene: TRBJ2-7; clone size: NA; V gene: TRBV6-5; D gene: NA; CDR3 protein: CASGLTGSYEQYF; CDR3 DNA: TGTGCCAGCGGACTGACGGGCTCCTACGAGCAGTACTTC
J gene: TRBJ2-7; clone size: NA; V gene: TRBV5-6; D gene: TRBD2; CDR3 protein: CASTPTSGTYEQYF; CDR3 DNA: TGTGCCAGCACCCCGACTAGCGGGACGTACGAGCAGTACTTC
J gene: TRBJ2-1; clone size: few; V gene: TRBV5-1; D gene: TRBD1; CDR3 protein: CASSRQGAGSYNEQFF; CDR3 DNA: TGCGCCAGCAGCCGACAGGGGGCCGGCTCCTACAATGAGCAGTTCTTC
J gene: TRBJ1-2; clone size: NA; V gene: TRBV30; D gene: NA; CDR3 protein: CAWSVRQGARTF; CDR3 DNA: TGTGCCTGGAGTGTACGGCAGGGCGCACGTACCTTC
J gene: TRBJ1-1; clone size: NA; V gene: TRBV5-6; D gene: NA; CDR3 protein: CASSLGGRTEAFF; CDR3 DNA: TGTGCCAGCAGCTTGGGAGGGAGGACTGAAGCTTTCTTT
J gene: TRBJ1-4; clone size: NA; V gene: TRBV5-1; D gene: TRBD1; CDR3 protein: CASCATGQANEKLFF; CDR3 DNA: TGCGCCAGCTGCGCAACCGGACAGGCTAATGAAAAACTGTTTTTT
J gene: TRBJ1-1; clone size: NA; V gene: TRBV30; D gene: TRBD1; CDR3 protein: CAWSVRTGGKAFF; CDR3 DNA: TGTGCCTGGAGTGTACGGACAGGGGGCAAAGCTTTCTTT
J gene: TRBJ2-2; clone size: once; V gene: TRBV6-5; D gene: TRBD1; CDR3 protein: CASSPDRDDTGELFF; CDR3 DNA: TGTGCCAGCAGTCCTGACAGGGATGACACCGGGGAGCTGTTTTTT
J gene: TRBJ1-3; clone size: NA; V gene: TRBV9; D gene: NA; CDR3 protein: CASSGQANTIYF; CDR3 DNA: TGTGCCAGCAGCGGCCAGGCAAACACCATATATTTT
J gene: TRBJ1-5; clone size: NA; V gene: TRBV19; D gene: TRBD1; CDR3 protein: CASSISGRGASRPQHF; CDR3 DNA: TGTGCCAGTAGTATTTCCGGCAGGGGGGCGTCACGGCCCCAGCATTTT
J gene: TRBJ2-1; clone size: NA; V gene: TRBV7-3; D gene: NA; CDR3 protein: CASSTEARGEQFF; CDR3 DNA: TGTGCCAGCAGCACCGAAGCGCGGGGTGAGCAGTTCTTC
J gene: TRBJ2-3; clone size: NA; V gene: TRBV5-4; D gene: NA; CDR3 protein: CASRSDRRTDTQYF; CDR3 DNA: TGTGCCAGCAGGTCCGACAGACGCACAGATACGCAGTATTTT
J gene: TRBJ1-1; clone size: NA; V gene: TRBV20-1; D gene: NA; CDR3 protein: CSARPNTEAFF; CDR3 DNA: TGCAGTGCTAGACCTAACACTGAAGCTTTCTTT
J gene: TRBJ1-1; clone size: NA; V gene: TRBV7-8; D gene: NA; CDR3 protein: CASSFGAGTEAFF; CDR3 DNA: TGTGCCAGCAGCTTTGGTGCAGGCACTGAAGCTTTCTTT
J gene: TRBJ1-5; clone size: NA; V gene: TRBV24-1; D gene: TRBD1; CDR3 protein: CATSLQGNQPQHF; CDR3 DNA: TGTGCCACCAGTCTACAGGGGAATCAGCCCCAGCATTTT
J gene: TRBJ2-7; clone size: many; V gene: TRBV5-6; D gene: NA; CDR3 protein: CASSFRDFYEQYF; CDR3 DNA: TGTGCCAGCAGCTTTCGAGACTTTTACGAGCAGTACTTC
J gene: TRBJ2-7; clone size: NA; V gene: TRBV28; D gene: TRBD1; CDR3 protein: CASIQGGQGSYEQYF; CDR3 DNA: TGTGCCAGCATTCAAGGGGGACAGGGGTCCTACGAGCAGTACTTC
J gene: TRBJ2-3; clone size: NA; V gene: TRBV14; D gene: NA; CDR3 protein: CASSRNAGPKSTDTQYF; CDR3 DNA: TGTGCCAGCAGCCGAAACGCGGGGCCGAAGAGCACAGATACGCAGTATTTT
J gene: TRBJ2-7; clone size: NA; V gene: TRBV14; D gene: NA; CDR3 protein: CASSHGQSSYEQYF; CDR3 DNA: TGTGCCAGCAGCCATGGACAGTCCTCCTACGAGCAGTACTTC
J gene: TRBJ2-2; clone size: NA; V gene: TRBV19; D gene: NA; CDR3 protein: CASSIRLNTGELFF; CDR3 DNA: TGTGCCAGTAGTATTCGACTGAACACCGGGGAGCTGTTTTTT
J gene: TRBJ2-1; clone size: NA; V gene: TRBV12-5; D gene: TRBD2; CDR3 protein: CASGKGQTSGLNEQFF; CDR3 DNA: TGTGCTAGTGGAAAAGGACAGACTAGCGGGTTGAATGAGCAGTTCTTC
J gene: TRBJ2-3; clone size: NA; V gene: TRBV28; D gene: TRBD2; CDR3 protein: CASRGRFGREGFRTDTQYF; CDR3 DNA: TGTGCCAGCAGAGGCCGGTTCGGGCGGGAGGGATTCAGGACAGATACGCAGTATTTT
J gene: TRBJ2-3; clone size: NA; V gene: TRBV24-1; D gene: NA; CDR3 protein: CATKEGITDTQYF; CDR3 DNA: TGTGCCACCAAGGAGGGGATCACAGATACGCAGTATTTT
J gene: TRBJ1-5; clone size: NA; V gene: TRBV19; D gene: TRBD1; CDR3 protein: CASSGQGGQPQHF; CDR3 DNA: TGTGCCAGTAGTGGACAGGGGGGGCAGCCCCAGCATTTT
J gene: TRBJ1-6; clone size: NA; V gene: TRBV27; D gene: TRBD1; CDR3 protein: CASTTREGASPLHF; CDR3 DNA: TGTGCCAGCACCACACGGGAGGGGGCGTCACCCCTCCACTTT
J gene: TRBJ2-7; clone size: NA; V gene: TRBV30; D gene: NA; CDR3 protein: CAWSPTEDSRLGEQYF; CDR3 DNA: TGTGCCTGGAGCCCCACCGAGGACAGCCGGCTGGGGGAGCAGTACTTC
J gene: TRBJ2-1; clone size: NA; V gene: TRBV28; D gene: NA; CDR3 protein: CASTLSGGNEQFF; CDR3 DNA: TGTGCCAGCACCCTTAGCGGAGGCAATGAGCAGTTCTTC
J gene: TRBJ1-4; clone size: once; V gene: TRBV14; D gene: NA; CDR3 protein: CASSQEGRANEKLFF; CDR3 DNA: TGTGCCAGCAGCCAAGAGGGCAGGGCAAATGAAAAACTGTTTTTT
J gene: TRBJ1-2; clone size: NA; V gene: TRBV10-2; D gene: TRBD1; CDR3 protein: CASTRTGGNYGYTF; CDR3 DNA: TGCGCCAGCACCCGGACAGGGGGCAACTATGGCTACACCTTC
J gene: TRBJ2-7; clone size: NA; V gene: TRBV7-2; D gene: NA; CDR3 protein: CASSVAGRGYEQYF; CDR3 DNA: TGTGCCAGCAGCGTCGCGGGCAGGGGTTACGAGCAGTACTTC